A single T cell receptor (beta chain) is shown here with its context. Its target is unknown. The data were obtained in a study of T cell repertoires in cytomegalovirus infection. Study summary: HLA-C-restricted CMV epitopes, recently identified, and well-studied HLA-B-restricted ones were used by the study.

The CDR3 contains 15 residues. With 8 bases clipped from V and 8 bases from J, the junction kept 13 bases outside the gene matches. CDR1 MNHEY and CDR2 SVGEGT come from the germline V gene. Study conclusions and caveats: Identification of carriers of CMV plus the relevant HLA was achieved through cumulative public TCR beta family frequency. The response measured ex vivo was dominated by TCR beta clonotypes (HLA-C-restricted and CMV-specific).

TCRdb re-analysed the reads in MiXCR, keeping a single row per CDR3 protein. The table records just under 500,000 distinct CDR3 sequences, roughly a third of them present only once. Material: cultured PBMCs, obtained from culture after CMV antigen stimulation. The chain is built from TRBV6-2 or TRBV6-3 and TRBJ2-1, with 9 bases matching TRBD2. The TCR originated in a human donor in good health (CMV status not recorded). Some clones in this sample may be carry-over from other donors' samples. The CDR3 DNA reads TGTGCCAGCTACGATCCGGGACTAGCAACGGATGAGCAGTTCTTC. Its protein is CASYDPGLATDEQFF.